This TCR beta chain was sequenced in a study of blood T cell repertoires in COVID-19 (dated by TCRdb to between 2020 and 2021). Background for the entire study: Samples from collaborators originated in the United States, Italy and Spain and spanned both the acute and convalescent phases of COVID-19. Where available, HLA class I and class II types were taken from metadata supplied by the sample provider and were not determined by assay-based typing. The sample metadata nearly always contained a de-identified subject ID, COVID-19 status, age in years and sex. Deeply sampled blood TCRbeta repertoires from subjects exposed to, actively infected with, or recovered from COVID-19 were included in the dataset. Samples were obtained from the ongoing ImmuneRACE study (first 160 participants) and from 1,000 to 1,500 subjects provided by 6 global collaborators. The repertoires were released in a freely available public database meant as a resource for research on the immune response to SARS-CoV-2. The prospective study material was composed of cDNA or gDNA derived from T cells, B-cell-depleted T cells, or PBMCs.

What the authors observed across the whole study: Clinical and demographic metadata were provided uncurated, with the amount varying by source and participant.

Of note for this clone: Its antigen is still unknown. Base qualities are not recorded, but no much larger clone differs from it by a single base.

TCRbeta CDR3 regions were amplified from genomic DNA by means of the immunoSEQ Assay, a bias-controlled multiplex PCR. On the authors' methods: The number of nucleated cells in each sample was estimated from the amplification of reference gene primers within the assay. To quantify the absolute abundance of each unique TCRbeta CDR3 rearrangement, sequence reads were collapsed and filtered. For each sample, productive Simpson clonality was calculated as the square root of Simpson's diversity index across productive rearrangements. TCRdb stores this immuneACCESS table with in-frame sequences only. Part of the clones is absent; in the studies checked, under half of the shortfall reflects unresolved V genes, and no reason is known for the rest. The V and J calls and the clone size are those of that table, but D and trimming were determined from the DNA. Within this sample are about 250,000 clones, with roughly four fifths of them counted one time only. Of the sample, approximately 4.5% is held by the ten largest clones.

Here V drops 4 bases and J drops 2 bases, and the junction holds 5 bases not matched to any gene. From cysteine to phenylalanine, the CDR3 is 16 amino acids long. Only the CDR3 part of the read is kept: 48 bases, read in frame from the first base. CDR1 and CDR2 are read off the germline V gene as MGHRA and YSYEKL. Each collaborating institution followed its own protocols to collect whole blood in K2EDTA tubes. For TCRbeta analysis, collaborators shipped samples in one of three forms: frozen whole blood, isolated PBMCs, or DNA extracted from either of those sample types. This sequence uses TRBV4-1 and TRBJ1-5; TRBD1 lines up with 10 middle nucleotides. What was sequenced was peripheral blood. This receptor was obtained from a woman in her sixties or seventies with acute or convalescent COVID-19. The nucleotide sequence is TGCGCCAGCAGCCCGACAGGGGGCGTTGGCAATCAGCCCCAGCATTTT. Its translation is CASSPTGGVGNQPQHF.